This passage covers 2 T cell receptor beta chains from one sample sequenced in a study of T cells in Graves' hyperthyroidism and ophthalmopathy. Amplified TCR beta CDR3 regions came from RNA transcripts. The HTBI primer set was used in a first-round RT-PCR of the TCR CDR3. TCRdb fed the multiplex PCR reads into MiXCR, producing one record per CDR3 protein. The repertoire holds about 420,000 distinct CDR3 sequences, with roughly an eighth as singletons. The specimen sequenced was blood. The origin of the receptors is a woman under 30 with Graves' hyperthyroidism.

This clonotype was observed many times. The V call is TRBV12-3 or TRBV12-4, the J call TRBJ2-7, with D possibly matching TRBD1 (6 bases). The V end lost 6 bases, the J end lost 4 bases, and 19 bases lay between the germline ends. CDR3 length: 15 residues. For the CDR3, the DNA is TGTGCCAGCAGCCCCGAGGCAGGGGTGGGATACGAGCAGTACTTC. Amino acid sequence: CASSPEAGVGYEQYF.

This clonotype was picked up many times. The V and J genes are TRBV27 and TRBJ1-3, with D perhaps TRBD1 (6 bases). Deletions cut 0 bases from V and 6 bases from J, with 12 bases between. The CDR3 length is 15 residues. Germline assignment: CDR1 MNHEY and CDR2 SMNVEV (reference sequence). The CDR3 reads CASSLSWGAVNTIYF. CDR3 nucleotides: TGTGCCAGCAGTTTATCTTGGGGGGCGGTAAACACCATATATTTT.